This entry lists 9 T cell receptor beta chains sequenced from one sample in a study of T cell repertoires in cytomegalovirus infection (dated 2019 in TCRdb). TCRdb names Illumina HiSeq 1500 as the instrument used. In-frame beta chains were kept once TCRdb had trimmed the public reads at Q25 with fastp and called clones with MiXCR. Rows are combined by CDR3 protein, so each entry shows the most common genes and DNA. Across this sample there are hundreds of thousands of distinct CDR3 sequences, with approximately 42% seen only once. 43% of the sample comes from the top ten. The sample's treatment or condition label, decoded: in vitro stimulation with specific CMV peptide epitopes to enrich CMV-specific T cells. These TCRs' antigens remain unknown. The sample consisted of cultured PBMCs, taken from culture after CMV antigen stimulation. The receptor source for this set is a human donor in good health (CMV status not recorded). Some clones in this sample may be carry-over from other donors' samples.

The chain employs TRBV12-3 or TRBV12-4 and TRBJ2-5; D unresolved. The CDR3 has 12 residues. The V gene lost 3 bases and the J gene lost 9 bases, with 11 bases spanning the gap. The CDR3 here is CASSLGSPSQYF. In DNA form, the CDR3 reads TGTGCCAGCAGTTTGGGCTCCCCGTCCCAGTACTTC.

V gene TRBV12-5 combines with J gene TRBJ2-5, with D perhaps TRBD1 or TRBD2 (5 bases each). This CDR3 has 15 amino acids. V was trimmed by 7 bases and J by 1 base, leaving 16 bases between them. Germline CDR1 is LGHNT and CDR2 is FRNRAP. CDR3 bases: TGTGCTAGTGCCCCGGGCCGAGGGGCCCAAGAGACCCAGTACTTC. This codes for CASAPGRGAQETQYF.

The CDR3 DNA reads TGTGCCAGCTCACCAGGAAGGGGAGGGCAGCCCCAGCATTTT. Its protein product is CASSPGRGGQPQHF. The chain links TRBV18 to TRBJ1-5, with D possibly being TRBD1 (5 bases). CDR1 and CDR2 (germline): KGHSH, LQKENI. Trimming shortened V by 2 bases and J by 7 bases, and 12 bases separated the two germline ends. This CDR3 comprises 14 residues.

The V gene is TRBV7-8, the J gene TRBJ2-1; weak D call: TRBD2 (6 bases). The CDR3 is 16 amino acids. V shed 2 bases and J shed 5 bases, with 16 bases lying between them. CDR1 is SGHVS, CDR2 FQNEAQ, per germline. The CDR3 DNA reads as TGTGCCAGCAGCTTACATCGCGGGACTTCCCACAATGAGCAGTTCTTC. This sequence encodes CASSLHRGTSHNEQFF.

J is TRBJ1-3 and V is TRBV12-3 or TRBV12-4; no clear D. V was shortened by 6 bases and J by 4 bases, with 10 bases between the two germline ends. The CDR3 totals 13 residues. CDR3 sequence: CASRLPGGNTIYF. CDR3 DNA: TGTGCCAGCAGACTCCCGGGAGGAAACACCATATATTTT.

This chain uses TRBV5-5 with TRBJ2-5; tentatively, D is TRBD1 (6 bases). Germline V gives CDR1 SGHKS, CDR2 YYEKEE (reference sequence). V lost 4 bases and J 1 base, leaving 11 bases between the germline ends. This CDR3 contains 14 residues. In DNA, the CDR3 is TGTGCCAGCAGCGGGTGGGACACCCAAGAGACCCAGTACTTC. It encodes CASSGWDTQETQYF.

V usage is TRBV7-2 and J usage is TRBJ2-5; D remains unclear. Germline V gives CDR1 SGHTA, CDR2 FQGNSA. The length of the CDR3 is 16 residues. V lost 1 base and J lost 4, with 16 bases in between. CDR3 sequence (DNA): TGTGCCAGCAGCTTAGGACTCACGGCTCTCTTAGAGACCCAGTACTTC. Protein product: CASSLGLTALLETQYF.

The DNA of the CDR3 is TGTGCCAGCAGCTTGGGACTGGGATTCTACGAGCAGTACTTC. This gives the protein CASSLGLGFYEQYF. The chain is built from TRBV11-2 and TRBJ2-7; tentatively, D is TRBD2 (6 bases). Deletions cut 3 bases from V and 3 bases from J, with 12 bases between. In germline, CDR1 is SGHAT, CDR2 FQNNGV. The CDR3 is made up of 14 amino acids.

This chain joins TRBV20-1 and TRBJ2-1; 7 bases fit TRBD2. V lost 6 bases to trimming and J lost 7 bases; unmatched junction nucleotides: 9. From germline, CDR1 is DFQATT and CDR2 SNEGSKA (reference sequence). This CDR3 has 13 amino acids. The CDR3 reads CSAPGDGRNEQFF. The CDR3 nucleotides are TGCAGTGCCCCTGGTGACGGGAGGAATGAGCAGTTCTTC.